This is a list of T cell receptor beta chains from one sample in a study of T cells after yellow fever vaccination. TCRdb fed the 5' RACE reads into MiXCR, producing one record per CDR3 protein. Of about 69,000 distinct CDR3 sequences listed, 5% to 6.5% were seen once; the top ten hold 2.2%. The sample in question was CD4+ T cells sorted from PBMCs, obtained around 16 days after the first yellow fever vaccination. The receptors shown here come from a man between 18 and 35 years old who received the YFV17D yellow fever vaccine. Both conserved end residues are part of each CDR3. A D gene is named only where the DNA matches it firmly. Clone sizes are shown as once, few, many or a size class.

CDR3 DNA: TGCAGTGCTAGTCACTATGGCTACACCTTC; CDR3 protein: CSASHYGYTF; V gene: TRBV20-1; clone size: many; J gene: TRBJ1-2; D gene: .
CDR3 DNA: TGCGCCAGCAGCCAATCCGGGACAGCCGCCGCAACTAATGAAAAACTGTTTTTT; CDR3 protein: CASSQSGTAAATNEKLFF; V gene: TRBV4-3; clone size: many; J gene: TRBJ1-4; D gene: TRBD1
CDR3 DNA: TGTGCCAGCAGCTTGGTAGCCCGAGAGACCCAGTACTTC; CDR3 protein: CASSLVARETQYF; V gene: TRBV7-9; clone size: many; J gene: TRBJ2-5; D gene: .
CDR3 DNA: TGTGCCAGCAGCTTGTCTGGGGGCCCCCAAGAGACCCAGTACTTC; CDR3 protein: CASSLSGGPQETQYF; V gene: TRBV5-8; clone size: few; J gene: TRBJ2-5; D gene: .
CDR3 DNA: TGTGCCAGCAGCTACCTCGGGACAGGGGGCGACAATGAGCAGTTCTTC; CDR3 protein: CASSYLGTGGDNEQFF; V gene: TRBV7-6; clone size: few; J gene: TRBJ2-1; D gene: TRBD1
CDR3 DNA: TGCGCCAGCAGCAATCGTAGTTGGGCGGTGAACACTGAAGCTTTCTTT; CDR3 protein: CASSNRSWAVNTEAFF; V gene: TRBV5-1; clone size: many; J gene: TRBJ1-1; D gene: .
CDR3 DNA: TGTGCCAGCAGTTACTCGAATGGGAAACTAATAGTTAACTATGGCTACACCTTC; CDR3 protein: CASSYSNGKLIVNYGYTF; V gene: TRBV6-5; clone size: many; J gene: TRBJ1-2; D gene: .
CDR3 DNA: TGTGCCAGCAGCCGGGGTCTGTCTCGCACAGATACGCAGTATTTT; CDR3 protein: CASSRGLSRTDTQYF; V gene: TRBV5-6; clone size: many; J gene: TRBJ2-3; D gene: .
CDR3 DNA: TGTGCCAGCAGCTGGGAGCGGGGGGGCAATATTAGGCGAACAGATACGCAGTATTTT; CDR3 protein: CASSWERGGNIRRTDTQYF; V gene: TRBV11-2; clone size: many; J gene: TRBJ2-3; D gene: TRBD2
CDR3 DNA: TGTGCCAGCAGACCGACAGGGCGGGAGACCCAGTACTTC; CDR3 protein: CASRPTGRETQYF; V gene: TRBV28; clone size: many; J gene: TRBJ2-5; D gene: TRBD1
CDR3 DNA: TGTGCCAGCAGCACAGACTCACCCGGGGAGACCCAGTACTTC; CDR3 protein: CASSTDSPGETQYF; V gene: TRBV7-2; clone size: many; J gene: TRBJ2-5; D gene: .
CDR3 DNA: TGTGCCAGCAGCGCAGTGGGCGTCTACGAGCAGTACTTC; CDR3 protein: CASSAVGVYEQYF; V gene: TRBV7-2; clone size: many; J gene: TRBJ2-7; D gene: .
CDR3 DNA: TGTGCCAGCAGCTTAGGACAGGGCTACAATCAGCCCCAGCATTTT; CDR3 protein: CASSLGQGYNQPQHF; V gene: TRBV7-2; clone size: many; J gene: TRBJ1-5; D gene: TRBD1
CDR3 DNA: TGTGCCATCAGTTCCGGGACAGCGAACTATGGCTACACCTTC; CDR3 protein: CAISSGTANYGYTF; V gene: TRBV10-3; clone size: many; J gene: TRBJ1-2; D gene: TRBD1
CDR3 DNA: TGTGCCACCAGCGCTCCCGGGACTAATAATGAAAAACTGTTTTTT; CDR3 protein: CATSAPGTNNEKLFF; V gene: TRBV15; clone size: many; J gene: TRBJ1-4; D gene: .
CDR3 DNA: TGTGCCAGCATGCCCGGGGGGGCCCCAGTGGGTTTGGGTACGCAGTATTTT; CDR3 protein: CASMPGGAPVGLGTQYF; V gene: TRBV6-5; clone size: many; J gene: TRBJ2-3; D gene: TRBD2
CDR3 DNA: TGTGCCAGCAGGGACCAGACAGGGGCAAATCAGCCCCAGCATTTT; CDR3 protein: CASRDQTGANQPQHF; V gene: TRBV12-3/TRBV12-4; clone size: many; J gene: TRBJ1-5; D gene: TRBD1
CDR3 DNA: TGTGCCAGCAGCTTGGGGTCGGTCAATCAGCCCCAGCATTTT; CDR3 protein: CASSLGSVNQPQHF; V gene: TRBV5-6; clone size: many; J gene: TRBJ1-5; D gene: .
CDR3 DNA: TGTGCCAGCTCACCTTTGCGGGATGAAAAACTGTTTTTT; CDR3 protein: CASSPLRDEKLFF; V gene: TRBV18; clone size: many; J gene: TRBJ1-4; D gene: .
CDR3 DNA: TGTGCCAGCAGCCACCCTAGCGGGGGGTACACAGATACGCAGTATTTT; CDR3 protein: CASSHPSGGYTDTQYF; V gene: TRBV4-2; clone size: many; J gene: TRBJ2-3; D gene: TRBD2
CDR3 DNA: TGCGCCAGCAGCCGGATGATGGGCTCCCAGACATATACGGATACGCAGTATTTT; CDR3 protein: CASSRMMGSQTYTDTQYF; V gene: TRBV4-3; clone size: many; J gene: TRBJ2-3; D gene: .
CDR3 DNA: TGTGCCAGCAGCTCGCTCTCGGGACAGGGCAACGGGGAGCTGTTTTTT; CDR3 protein: CASSSLSGQGNGELFF; V gene: TRBV5-5; clone size: many; J gene: TRBJ2-2; D gene: TRBD1
CDR3 DNA: TGTGCCAGCAGCTTAGAAAACAGGGAAGCTTTCTTT; CDR3 protein: CASSLENREAFF; V gene: TRBV7-9; clone size: many; J gene: TRBJ1-1; D gene: .
CDR3 DNA: TGCAGTGCTAGAGATCGCTTGTACACCGGGGAGCTGTTTTTT; CDR3 protein: CSARDRLYTGELFF; V gene: TRBV20-1; clone size: many; J gene: TRBJ2-2; D gene: .
CDR3 DNA: TGTGCCAGCAGATTGGGACAGGGAGAGGTGTCTAGCAATCAGCCCCAGCATTTT; CDR3 protein: CASRLGQGEVSSNQPQHF; V gene: TRBV2; clone size: few; J gene: TRBJ1-5; D gene: TRBD1
CDR3 DNA: TGTGCCAGCAGTTCAGAAGGGGGTACCTCAACTAATGAAAAACTGTTTTTT; CDR3 protein: CASSSEGGTSTNEKLFF; V gene: TRBV27; clone size: many; J gene: TRBJ1-4; D gene: .
CDR3 DNA: TGTGCCAGCAGCTTCCCTCTTCTAGCGGGCACCACAGATACGCAGTATTTT; CDR3 protein: CASSFPLLAGTTDTQYF; V gene: TRBV7-2; clone size: many; J gene: TRBJ2-3; D gene: TRBD2
CDR3 DNA: TGCGCCAGCAGCCGGAGGAAGGGGGAAACTGGGGCCAACGTCCTGACTTTC; CDR3 protein: CASSRRKGETGANVLTF; V gene: TRBV5-1; clone size: many; J gene: TRBJ2-6; D gene: .
CDR3 DNA: TGCGCCAGCAGCCTAACGACTAGCGCAAGCACAGATACGCAGTATTTT; CDR3 protein: CASSLTTSASTDTQYF; V gene: TRBV5-1; clone size: many; J gene: TRBJ2-3; D gene: TRBD2
CDR3 DNA: TGCAGTGCTAGCTTACCCCCGGATACGCAGTATTTT; CDR3 protein: CSASLPPDTQYF; V gene: TRBV20-1; clone size: many; J gene: TRBJ2-3; D gene: .
CDR3 DNA: TGTGCCAGCAGCGAAGACTCACAGGGTACCATTCAGTACTTC; CDR3 protein: CASSEDSQGTIQYF; V gene: TRBV9; clone size: many; J gene: TRBJ2-4; D gene: .
CDR3 DNA: TGTGCCACCAGTGACGGACGGTCTGGGGCCAACGTCCTGACTTTC; CDR3 protein: CATSDGRSGANVLTF; V gene: TRBV24-1; clone size: many; J gene: TRBJ2-6; D gene: .
CDR3 DNA: TGCAGCGTTGAAGTGATTGGACAGGGGCCAAATGATGAGCAGTTCTTC; CDR3 protein: CSVEVIGQGPNDEQFF; V gene: TRBV29-1; clone size: medium-sized; J gene: TRBJ2-1; D gene: TRBD1
CDR3 DNA: TGTGCCAGCAGTCCGGACCAGAGCTCCTACAATGAGCAGTTCTTC; CDR3 protein: CASSPDQSSYNEQFF; V gene: TRBV12-3/TRBV12-4; clone size: many; J gene: TRBJ2-1; D gene: .
CDR3 DNA: TGCAGTAAGCAGGGGAACTATGGCTACACCTTC; CDR3 protein: CSKQGNYGYTF; V gene: TRBV20-1; clone size: many; J gene: TRBJ1-2; D gene: .
CDR3 DNA: TGTGCCAGCAGCCTCGCCTGGGGGACTTACTACAATGAGCAGTTCTTC; CDR3 protein: CASSLAWGTYYNEQFF; V gene: TRBV7-9; clone size: many; J gene: TRBJ2-1; D gene: .
CDR3 DNA: TGCAGTGCTAGAATACAGGACGCTGGCGTCCTGACTTTC; CDR3 protein: CSARIQDAGVLTF; V gene: TRBV20-1; clone size: many; J gene: TRBJ2-6; D gene: .